This T cell receptor (beta chain) was identified during a study of PD-1 blockade in classical Hodgkin lymphoma. No patient escaped relapse after autologous stem cell transplantation, and brentuximab vedotin exposure varied. There are 14 residues in the CDR3. Deletions cut 7 bases from V and 3 bases from J, with 15 bases between. The germline V gene has CDR1 LNHDA and CDR2 SQIVND (reference sequence). Data came from immunoSEQ multiplex PCR; TCRdb stores just in-frame clones and leaves some out. The sample contains just over 60,000 clones, roughly 88% of which appear only once. Study conclusions and caveats: Diminished baseline TCR diversity has been reported in newly diagnosed patients relative to healthy donors. It was among complete responders that baseline diversity resembled that of newly diagnosed patients.

Points on this clone: Antigen specificity is unknown.

The rearrangement links TRBV19 to TRBJ1-2; D gene uncertain. The sequence derives from a human donor with classical Hodgkin lymphoma. This sample comprised peripheral blood mononuclear cells (PBMCs), obtained at baseline. CDR3 nucleotides: TGTGCCAGTAAGGTCCGGGGATCGGACTATGGCTACACCTTC. Its translation: CASKVRGSDYGYTF.